This T cell receptor beta chain is from a study of cytomegalovirus exposure and HLA in healthy donors. Per germline, CDR1 KGHSH and CDR2 LQKENI. The CDR3 extends over 17 amino acids. The V gene lost 3 bases and the J gene lost 0 bases, with 17 bases spanning the gap. The repertoire was sequenced with immunoSEQ multiplex PCR; TCRdb's copy has only in-frame clones and lacks some. The table includes 150,000 to 200,000 clones, 86% detected once. This clone was seen just once. The material sequenced was PBMCs. The chain is built from TRBV18 and TRBJ1-1; D remains ambiguous. This TCR derives from a woman younger than 35 in good health and CMV-seronegative. This CDR3 is CASSPTIPTRMNTEAFF. The CDR3 bases are TGTGCCAGCTCACCTACCATCCCGACAAGAATGAACACTGAAGCTTTCTTT. Using reference TRBV18 and TRBJ1-1 for the parts outside the CDR3, the full variable domain is NAGVMQNPRHLVRRRGQEARLRCSPMKGHSHVYWYRQLPEEGLKFMVYLQKENIIDESGMPKERFSAEFPKEGPSILRIQQVVRGDSAAYFCASSPTIPTRMNTEAFFGQGTRLTVV.